A selection of T cell receptor beta chains follows, all from one sample in a study of molecular identifiers for immune sequencing clone quantification. TCRdb re-derived calls from the PCR reads in MiXCR, one entry per CDR3 protein. The repertoire includes approximately 630,000 distinct CDR3 sequences, around 25% of them detected once, and about 0.84% sits in the top ten. The sequenced sample was naive CD8+ T cells from blood, with Jurkat cell RNA spiked in. The receptors shown here come from a human donor in good health. Some libraries in this study had Jurkat cell RNA spiked in. Each CDR3 is given with its conserved first and last residue. The order of the fields is V gene, clone size, J gene, CDR3 protein. Rows may omit the clone size; those that give it use once, few, many or a size class.

v_call: TRBV7-2; clone_size: many; j_call: TRBJ1-5; cdr3_aa: CASSLASTQPQHF
v_call: TRBV7-2; clone_size: few; j_call: TRBJ2-5; cdr3_aa: CASSIPTSGQETQYF
v_call: TRBV11-3; clone_size: -; j_call: TRBJ2-1; cdr3_aa: CASSLGTSGRADEQFF
v_call: TRBV12-5; clone_size: many; j_call: TRBJ2-3; cdr3_aa: CASGTGTASEDTQYF
v_call: TRBV19; clone_size: many; j_call: TRBJ2-2; cdr3_aa: CASSFPTAGELFF
v_call: TRBV28; clone_size: -; j_call: TRBJ2-5; cdr3_aa: CASSALAGGETQYF
v_call: TRBV5-6; clone_size: -; j_call: TRBJ2-7; cdr3_aa: CASSFRRDEQYF
v_call: TRBV5-4; clone_size: -; j_call: TRBJ2-6; cdr3_aa: CASRYSGANVLTF
v_call: TRBV4-3; clone_size: few; j_call: TRBJ2-1; cdr3_aa: CASSRIWRDEYNEQFF
v_call: TRBV5-1; clone_size: few; j_call: TRBJ1-1; cdr3_aa: CASSVTGRGGTEAFF
v_call: TRBV20-1; clone_size: few; j_call: TRBJ2-3; cdr3_aa: CSARDRDRVWTDTQYF
v_call: TRBV2; clone_size: -; j_call: TRBJ2-4; cdr3_aa: CASLTTGNIQYF
v_call: TRBV28; clone_size: many; j_call: TRBJ2-7; cdr3_aa: CASSFRSTWYEQYF
v_call: TRBV5-4; clone_size: -; j_call: TRBJ1-1; cdr3_aa: CASSLDDGLLMNTEAFF
v_call: TRBV4-3; clone_size: -; j_call: TRBJ2-7; cdr3_aa: CASSQDRGGTNEQYF
v_call: TRBV12-3/TRBV12-4; clone_size: once; j_call: TRBJ2-4; cdr3_aa: CASSLAGEGTKNIQYF